One sample yielded the 9 T cell receptor beta chains listed below, sequenced in a study of blood T cell repertoires in COVID-19. The table came from immunoSEQ multiplex PCR; TCRdb's copy has only in-frame clones and leaves some out. The data show about 42,000 clones, 90% seen once. Sequences were obtained from peripheral blood. The receptors here all came from a man aged 45 to 65 with active COVID-19.

This chain's CDR3 is CATSDWRGNTGELFF. In DNA, the CDR3 is TGTGCCACCAGTGATTGGCGGGGGAACACCGGGGAGCTGTTTTTT. The chain has TRBV24-1 and TRBJ2-2; a possible D gene is TRBD2 (6 bases). V lost 2 bases and J lost 1, with 7 bases in between. The germline CDR1 and CDR2 sequences are KGHDR and SFDVKD. The CDR3 sequence is 15 residues long.

The V and J genes are TRBV11-2 and TRBJ2-7; TRBD1 matches 10 bases. The V gene end was trimmed by 5 bases and the J gene end by 5 bases; junction bases not matched to a gene: 9. This CDR3 is 15 amino acids long. The V gene's germline CDR1 is SGHAT and CDR2 FQNNGV. CDR3 sequence reads: CASSPRTGGFDEQYF. CDR3 bases: TGTGCCAGCAGCCCCCGGACAGGGGGATTCGACGAGCAGTACTTC.

This chain uses TRBV7-2 with TRBJ1-4; 8 bases are a match to TRBD1. CDR3 length: 15 amino acids. Germline V gene data show CDR1 as SGHTA and CDR2 as FQGNSA. V shed 2 bases, J shed 7 bases, and the junction held 6 bases outside the gene matches. The chain's CDR3 is CASSLPGQGAEKLFF. The CDR3 DNA reads TGTGCCAGCAGCTTACCCGGCCAGGGGGCTGAAAAACTGTTTTTT. The whole variable domain, filled in from reference TRBV7-2 and TRBJ1-4, reads GAGVSQSPSNKVTEKGKDVELRCDPISGHTALYWYRQSLGQGLEFLIYFQGNSAPDKSGLPSDRFSAERTGGSVSTLTIQRTQQEDSAVYLCASSLPGQGAEKLFFGSGTQLSVL.

This chain connects TRBV2 to TRBJ1-1; perhaps TRBD1 as D (6 bases). Trimming stripped 5 bases from V and 2 bases from J, with 9 bases between. The CDR3 spans 13 residues. Germline V gives CDR1 SNHLY, CDR2 FYNNEI. CDR3 region: CASSPTGNTEAFF. The CDR3 DNA follows: TGTGCCAGCAGTCCGACAGGCAACACTGAAGCTTTCTTT.

This clone appeared once. V gene TRBV4-3 combines with J gene TRBJ2-2; D is undetermined. Germline-derived CDR1 and CDR2 are LGHNA and YSLEER. V lost 0 bases and J 4 bases, leaving 18 bases between the germline ends. The CDR3 extends over 18 amino acids. CDR3 residues: CASSQDPRPDRSTGELFF. The CDR3 nucleotides read TGCGCCAGCAGCCAAGATCCGCGGCCAGATAGATCCACCGGGGAGCTGTTTTTT.

J is TRBJ1-6 and V is TRBV9, with D possibly matching TRBD1 (6 bases). Germline values: CDR1 SGDLS, CDR2 YYNGEE. V lost 4 bases, J lost 1 base, and 9 bases lay in between. This CDR3 contains 15 residues. In DNA form, the CDR3 reads TGTGCCAGCAGCCCACAGGGTTCCTATAATTCACCCCTCCACTTT. It codes for CASSPQGSYNSPLHF. Together with reference TRBV9 and TRBJ1-6, the CDR3 gives the full variable domain: DSGVTQTPKHLITATGQRVTLRCSPRSGDLSVYWYQQSLDQGLQFLIQYYNGEERAKGNILERFSAQQFPDLHSELNLSSLELGDSALYFCASSPQGSYNSPLHFGNGTRLTVT.

The gene calls are TRBV5-1 and TRBJ2-7, with D possibly being TRBD1 (5 bases). CDR3 length: 16 amino acids. CDR1 is SGHRS, CDR2 YFSETQ, per germline. Trimming took off 0 bases at V and 4 bases at J, with 17 bases between the two ends. The CDR3 DNA sequence: TGCGCCAGCAGCTTGGAATCCCCGCAGGGTGGGTACGAGCAGTACTTC. Translation: CASSLESPQGGYEQYF.

CDR3 nucleotide sequence: TGTGCCTGGAGCAACAGGGTCGAGCAGTACTTC. Encoded protein: CAWSNRVEQYF. The gene calls are TRBV30 and TRBJ2-7; D is possibly TRBD1 (6 bases). Trimming took 3 bases from V and 6 from J, leaving 9 bases between them. Germline V gene lookup returns CDR1 GTSNPN and CDR2 SVGIG (reference sequence). There are 11 residues in the CDR3.

The genes are TRBV15 and TRBJ2-7; D remains ambiguous. The CDR3 is 12 residues long. V lost 4 bases to trimming and J lost 4 bases, with 8 bases between them. Germline V lookup: CDR1 LNHNV, CDR2 YYDKDF (reference sequence). CDR3 loop: CATSTAGYEQYF. The CDR3 DNA reads TGTGCCACCAGCACCGCAGGATACGAGCAGTACTTC.